A selection of T cell receptor beta chains follows, all from one sample in a study of T-cell memory formation after mild COVID-19. TCRdb called the 5' RACE reads again in MiXCR, with one record for every CDR3 protein. The table records about 40,000 distinct CDR3 sequences, roughly 11% of them present only once. The sample taken for sequencing was PBMCs or a T cell subset sorted from them (not recorded which). The receptors originated from a man between 18 and 29 years old who had mild COVID-19 (a few samples of this study predate the infection). Cell type and time point are not known. The CDR3 runs from the conserved cysteine through the conserved F or W. Each record gives: CDR3 DNA, CDR3 protein, J gene, clone size, D gene, V gene. The D gene is left open where the match is weak. Size is omitted from some rows. Given values are once, few, many or a class for expanded clones.

TGTGCCATCAGTGAGGGACGTTCCTCCTACGAGCAGTACTTC CAISEGRSSYEQYF TRBJ2-7 many NA TRBV10-3
TGTGCCACCAGCGCCCTTCTAGCGGACCAAGAGACCCAGTACTTC CATSALLADQETQYF TRBJ2-5 many TRBD2 TRBV24-1
TGTGCCAGCTCACCATCCAAGGGAGTTGGGGGCTACACCTTC CASSPSKGVGGYTF TRBJ1-2 many NA TRBV18
TGCAGTGCTAGAGCAACAGGGGGCTGGGGCTACACCTTC CSARATGGWGYTF TRBJ1-2 NA TRBD1 TRBV20-1
TGTGCCAGCAGCCTCGCGGGTTTGGGGGCCGCTGAAGCTTTCTTT CASSLAGLGAAEAFF TRBJ1-1 many NA TRBV3-1
TGTGCCAGCCTTTTCCAGGTTGAAGCTTTCTTT CASLFQVEAFF TRBJ1-1 many NA TRBV21-1
TGTGCCAGCAGTTGGACAGGGGACTCCTACAATGAGCAGTTCTTC CASSWTGDSYNEQFF TRBJ2-1 many TRBD1 TRBV27
TGTGCCAGCAGCCCCCGGTGGGACTACGAGCAGTACTTC CASSPRWDYEQYF TRBJ2-7 NA NA TRBV7-8
TGTGCCAGCAGTTTACCCGGGCCGGTATACGAGCAGTACTTC CASSLPGPVYEQYF TRBJ2-7 many NA TRBV6-6
TGCAGCGTTGAGAGGGAGAGGGCCACTGAAGCTTTCTTT CSVERERATEAFF TRBJ1-1 NA NA TRBV29-1
TGTGCCAGCAGCTCTCATATGGCTGGAAACACCATATATTTT CASSSHMAGNTIYF TRBJ1-3 NA NA TRBV7-2
TGTGCCAGCAGCTTTCAAGGACAGGGAACCTATGGCTACACCTTC CASSFQGQGTYGYTF TRBJ1-2 many TRBD1 TRBV11-2
TGTGCCAGCAGTTTAGGCCCGAACACTGAAGCTTTCTTT CASSLGPNTEAFF TRBJ1-1 many NA TRBV12-3/TRBV12-4
TGCGCCAGCAGCTTGGCCCTAGCGGGGGGCCTGGATACGCAGTATTTT CASSLALAGGLDTQYF TRBJ2-3 many TRBD2 TRBV5-1
TGCAGTGCTAGAGTGGTTTGGGAAAATTCACCCCTCCACTTT CSARVVWENSPLHF TRBJ1-6 few NA TRBV20-1
TGTGCCAGCAGTCGTTTTTGGGGGGTTGGTGAGACCCAGTACTTC CASSRFWGVGETQYF TRBJ2-5 many NA TRBV7-2
TGTGCCAGCAGCTCCGCGGGTCAGGATACGCAGTATTTT CASSSAGQDTQYF TRBJ2-3 NA NA TRBV3-1
TGTGCCAGCAGCGGAGCGGGGGGCAGGTCCTACGAGCAGTACTTC CASSGAGGRSYEQYF TRBJ2-7 many TRBD2 TRBV7-2
TGTGCCACCAGCGGGAGAAACACTGAAGCTTTCTTT CATSGRNTEAFF TRBJ1-1 many NA TRBV15
TGTGCCAGCAGCTTAGAGGGTAGCACTGAAGCTTTCTTT CASSLEGSTEAFF TRBJ1-1 many NA TRBV11-1
TGTGCCAGCAGCCCTCTTCAGGAGACCCAGTACTTC CASSPLQETQYF TRBJ2-5 many NA TRBV7-2
TGTGCCAGCAGCTTAGTGGTTGATAGCGGGGGGGCCTTGTGGAATGAGCAGTTCTTC CASSLVVDSGGALWNEQFF TRBJ2-1 many TRBD2 TRBV7-2
TGTGCTAGCAGCCCGACTAGTCCGGGGTCAGAGACCCAGTACTTC CASSPTSPGSETQYF TRBJ2-5 few NA TRBV7-7
TGCGCCAGCAGCCTATCACTAGCGGGGGGGAGCACAGATACGCAGTATTTT CASSLSLAGGSTDTQYF TRBJ2-3 many TRBD2 TRBV5-1
TGTGCCAGTAGCCCTCAGGGAGGTTACAACACTGAAGCTTTCTTT CASSPQGGYNTEAFF TRBJ1-1 few NA TRBV19
TGTGCCAGCAGCTTGAGCGGCATCATGGCTTACGAGCAGTACTTC CASSLSGIMAYEQYF TRBJ2-7 NA NA TRBV7-2
TGCAGCGTTGACCGGGGGGGCACAGATACGCAGTATTTT CSVDRGGTDTQYF TRBJ2-3 many TRBD2 TRBV29-1
TGTGCCAGTAGGAGGGATATAGCCAAAAACATTCAGTACTTC CASRRDIAKNIQYF TRBJ2-4 few NA TRBV19
TGTGCCAGCTCACCACGGGGACTCAGTAAAGTGGCCGGGGAGCTGTTTTTT CASSPRGLSKVAGELFF TRBJ2-2 few NA TRBV18
TGCGCCAGCAGCTTGGACGGCTCTGGAAACACCATATATTTT CASSLDGSGNTIYF TRBJ1-3 many NA TRBV5-1
TGTGCCAGCAGCGACAGCGGGGGGGCCCATGAGCAGTTCTTC CASSDSGGAHEQFF TRBJ2-1 many TRBD2 TRBV11-2
TGTGCCAGCAGCCCAAGACTAGCGCTCATTGGCGGGGAGCTGTTTTTT CASSPRLALIGGELFF TRBJ2-2 many TRBD2 TRBV7-2
TGTGCCAGCAGCCCTACGGGTCGTGGTCAGCCCCAGCATTTT CASSPTGRGQPQHF TRBJ1-5 NA NA TRBV7-2
TGTGCCAGCAGCCTCCTAAACGCCGTCCTCGACAGTCGGGGGTATGGCTACACCTTC CASSLLNAVLDSRGYGYTF TRBJ1-2 many NA TRBV7-9
TGTGCCACCCGGGGGTCGGGGGATGAGCAGTTCTTC CATRGSGDEQFF TRBJ2-1 few NA TRBV24-1
TGCGCCAGCAGCTTATCGTTCCGGACCGAAGAGACCCAGTACTTC CASSLSFRTEETQYF TRBJ2-5 many NA TRBV5-1
TGTGCCAGCAGCAGGACAGGGACGAACACCGGGGAGCTGTTTTTT CASSRTGTNTGELFF TRBJ2-2 many TRBD1 TRBV2
TGTGCCAGCAGTGAAGCGGGACAGCCAAGTTCACCCCTCCACTTT CASSEAGQPSSPLHF TRBJ1-6 many TRBD1 TRBV25-1
TGTGCCAGCAGTCCAGGGGGGCGGGGGTCTACCTACGAGCAGTACTTC CASSPGGRGSTYEQYF TRBJ2-7 many NA TRBV27
TGTGCCAGCAGCCTCCAGACGGAAACATATGGCTACACCTTC CASSLQTETYGYTF TRBJ1-2 few NA TRBV7-2
TGTGCCAGCAGCCCAGGGGGCTGGACAAAGAACACCGGGGAGCTGTTTTTT CASSPGGWTKNTGELFF TRBJ2-2 many TRBD1 TRBV11-2
TGTGCCAGCAGTCAGGGGAGTAGAGTCAATGAGCAGTTCTTC CASSQGSRVNEQFF TRBJ2-1 medium-sized NA TRBV27
TGTGCCAGCAGCACCGGGACTAGCGTATACAATGAGCAGTTCTTC CASSTGTSVYNEQFF TRBJ2-1 many TRBD2 TRBV9
TGTGCCAGCAGCCCCCGACAGAGAGGCTACACCTTC CASSPRQRGYTF TRBJ1-2 many NA TRBV7-9
TGTGCCGGGCGAAAGGACAGGGAAATGAACACTGAAGCTTTCTTT CAGRKDREMNTEAFF TRBJ1-1 few TRBD1 TRBV10-3
TGTGCCAGCGGAAGACCCAGGTCCTACGAGCAGTACTTC CASGRPRSYEQYF TRBJ2-7 many NA TRBV6-6
TGCGCCAGCAGCTTGGCCGCAGGGAGTTACCCTGAAGCTTTCTTT CASSLAAGSYPEAFF TRBJ1-1 many NA TRBV5-1
TGTGCCAGCAGTTCCGGGACAGGGGAGACTGAAGCTTTCTTT CASSSGTGETEAFF TRBJ1-1 many TRBD1 TRBV6-2/TRBV6-3
TGTGCCAGCAGCGCCGGGACAGGGGTACCTGGGGCCAACGTCCTGACTTTC CASSAGTGVPGANVLTF TRBJ2-6 many TRBD1 TRBV12-3/TRBV12-4
TGTGCCAGCAGCCTCGGGGGGGGAAGTAATTCACCCCTCCACTTT CASSLGGGSNSPLHF TRBJ1-6 many NA TRBV4-2
TGTGCCAGCAGTTTCCCCGGACTAGCGGTGGGGTACAATGAGCAGTTCTTC CASSFPGLAVGYNEQFF TRBJ2-1 many TRBD2 TRBV28
TGTGCCAGCAGCCAAGATACCGGACAGGGGCGCTATGGCTACACCTTC CASSQDTGQGRYGYTF TRBJ1-2 many TRBD1 TRBV4-2
TGTGCCAGCACCTTGGGACTCGCGAGGACAGATACGCAGTATTTT CASTLGLARTDTQYF TRBJ2-3 many NA TRBV9
TGTGCCAGCAGCCGGCCGATCGGGGGGGGATCCACCGGGGAGCTGTTTTTT CASSRPIGGGSTGELFF TRBJ2-2 many TRBD2 TRBV6-5
TGCAGTGCTCCACGGTGGGCTAGCCTGGGGACACCTGAGCAGTTCTTC CSAPRWASLGTPEQFF TRBJ2-1 NA NA TRBV20-1
TGTGCCAGTACGAAGGGAGGGCATAGCAATCAGCCCCAGCATTTT CASTKGGHSNQPQHF TRBJ1-5 few NA TRBV19
TGTGCCAGCAGCTTAGGAAACCGGGCCCTAAATTCACCCCTCCACTTT CASSLGNRALNSPLHF TRBJ1-6 many NA TRBV7-6
TGCGCCAGCAGCGAGATAGGGGTTCCCGAGGCGGAGCAGTACTTC CASSEIGVPEAEQYF TRBJ2-7 many NA TRBV5-1
TGTGCCAGCAGCTTAGGTGGGACATCGAGGAGGGAGACCCAGTACTTC CASSLGGTSRRETQYF TRBJ2-5 many NA TRBV7-2
TGTGCCAGCTCACCACCGGGAGCGGGGGAGGTAGATACGCAGTATTTT CASSPPGAGEVDTQYF TRBJ2-3 few TRBD2 TRBV18